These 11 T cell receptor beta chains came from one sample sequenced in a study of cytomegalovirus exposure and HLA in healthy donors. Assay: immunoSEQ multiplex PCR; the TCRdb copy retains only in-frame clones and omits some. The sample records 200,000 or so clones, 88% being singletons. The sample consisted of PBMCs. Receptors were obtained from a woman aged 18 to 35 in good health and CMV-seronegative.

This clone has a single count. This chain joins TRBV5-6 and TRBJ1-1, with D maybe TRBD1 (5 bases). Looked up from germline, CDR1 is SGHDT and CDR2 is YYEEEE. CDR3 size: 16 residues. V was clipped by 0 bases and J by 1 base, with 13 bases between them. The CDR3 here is CASSLVYGHQNTEAFF. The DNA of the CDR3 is TGTGCCAGCAGCTTGGTCTACGGACACCAGAACACTGAAGCTTTCTTT.

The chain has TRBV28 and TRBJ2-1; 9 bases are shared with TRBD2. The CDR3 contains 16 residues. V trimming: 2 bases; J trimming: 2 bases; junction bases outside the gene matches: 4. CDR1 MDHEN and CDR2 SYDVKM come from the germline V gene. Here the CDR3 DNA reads TGTGCCAGCAGTTTAGGTAGCGGGAGCCCCTACAATGAGCAGTTCTTC. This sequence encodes CASSLGSGSPYNEQFF.

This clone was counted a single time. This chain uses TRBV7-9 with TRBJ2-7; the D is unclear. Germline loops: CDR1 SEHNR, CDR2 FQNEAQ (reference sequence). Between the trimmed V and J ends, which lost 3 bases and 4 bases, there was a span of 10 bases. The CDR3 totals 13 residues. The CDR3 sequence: CASSFQESYEQYF. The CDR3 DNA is TGTGCCAGCAGCTTTCAGGAATCGTACGAGCAGTACTTC.

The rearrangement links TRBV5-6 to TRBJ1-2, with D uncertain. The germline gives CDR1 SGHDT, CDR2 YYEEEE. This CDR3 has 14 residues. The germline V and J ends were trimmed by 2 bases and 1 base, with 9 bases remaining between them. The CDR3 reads CASSLSFVNYGYTF. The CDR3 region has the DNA TGTGCCAGCAGCTTATCCTTCGTTAACTATGGCTACACCTTC.

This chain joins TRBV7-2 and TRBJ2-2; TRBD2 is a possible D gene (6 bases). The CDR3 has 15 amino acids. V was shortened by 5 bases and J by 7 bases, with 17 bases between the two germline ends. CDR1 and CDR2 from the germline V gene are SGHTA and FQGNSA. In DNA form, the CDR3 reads TGTGCCAGCAGCCCCGCCGGGACTTTGGGCGGGGAGCTGTTTTTT. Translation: CASSPAGTLGGELFF.

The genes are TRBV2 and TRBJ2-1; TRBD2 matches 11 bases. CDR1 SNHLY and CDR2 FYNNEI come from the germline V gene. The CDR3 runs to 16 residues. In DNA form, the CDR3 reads TGTGCGAGCCCCCGTATAGTACTAGCGGGAGTCCGTGAGCAGTTCTTC. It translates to CASPRIVLAGVREQFF.

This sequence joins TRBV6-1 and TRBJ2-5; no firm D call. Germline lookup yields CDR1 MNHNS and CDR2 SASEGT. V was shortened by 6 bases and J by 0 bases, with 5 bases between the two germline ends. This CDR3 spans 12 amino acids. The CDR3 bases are TGTGCCAGCAGGCGTAACCAAGAGACCCAGTACTTC. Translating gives CASRRNQETQYF.

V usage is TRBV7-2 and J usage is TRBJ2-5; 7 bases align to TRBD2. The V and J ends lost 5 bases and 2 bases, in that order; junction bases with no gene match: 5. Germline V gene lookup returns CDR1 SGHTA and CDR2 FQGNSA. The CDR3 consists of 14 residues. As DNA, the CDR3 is TGTGCCAGCAGCGCGGGACTAAGACAAGAGACCCAGTACTTC. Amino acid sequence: CASSAGLRQETQYF.

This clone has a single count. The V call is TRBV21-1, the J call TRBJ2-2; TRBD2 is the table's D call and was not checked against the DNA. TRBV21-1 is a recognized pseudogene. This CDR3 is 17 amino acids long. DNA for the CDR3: TGTGCCAGCAGCAAAGAGTTGCAGACTACGAACACCGGGGAGCTGTTTTTT. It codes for CASSKELQTTNTGELFF.

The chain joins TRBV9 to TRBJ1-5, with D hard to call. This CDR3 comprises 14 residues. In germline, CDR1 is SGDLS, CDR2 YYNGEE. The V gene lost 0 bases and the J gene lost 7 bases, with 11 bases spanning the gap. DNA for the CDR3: TGTGCCAGCAGCGTAGGGAGGGAAGGGCAGCCCCAGCATTTT. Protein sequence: CASSVGREGQPQHF.

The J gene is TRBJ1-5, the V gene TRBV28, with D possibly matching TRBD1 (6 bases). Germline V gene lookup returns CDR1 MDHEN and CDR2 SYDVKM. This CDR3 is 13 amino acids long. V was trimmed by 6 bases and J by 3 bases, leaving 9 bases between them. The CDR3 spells CASSRTVNQPQHF. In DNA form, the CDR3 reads TGTGCCAGCAGCCGGACAGTCAATCAGCCCCAGCATTTT.